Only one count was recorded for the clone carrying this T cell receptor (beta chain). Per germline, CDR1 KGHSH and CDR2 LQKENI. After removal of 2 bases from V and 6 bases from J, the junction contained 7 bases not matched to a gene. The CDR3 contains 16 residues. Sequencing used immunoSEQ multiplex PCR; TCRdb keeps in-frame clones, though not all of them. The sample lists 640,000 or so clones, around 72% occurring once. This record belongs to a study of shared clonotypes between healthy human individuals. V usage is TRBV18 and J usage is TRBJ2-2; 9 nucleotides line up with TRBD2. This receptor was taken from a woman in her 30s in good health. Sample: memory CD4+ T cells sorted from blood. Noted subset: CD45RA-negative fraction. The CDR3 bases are TGTGCCAGCTCACCAGAACTAGCGGGTCGACCCGGGGAGCTGTTTTTT. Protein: CASSPELAGRPGELFF.